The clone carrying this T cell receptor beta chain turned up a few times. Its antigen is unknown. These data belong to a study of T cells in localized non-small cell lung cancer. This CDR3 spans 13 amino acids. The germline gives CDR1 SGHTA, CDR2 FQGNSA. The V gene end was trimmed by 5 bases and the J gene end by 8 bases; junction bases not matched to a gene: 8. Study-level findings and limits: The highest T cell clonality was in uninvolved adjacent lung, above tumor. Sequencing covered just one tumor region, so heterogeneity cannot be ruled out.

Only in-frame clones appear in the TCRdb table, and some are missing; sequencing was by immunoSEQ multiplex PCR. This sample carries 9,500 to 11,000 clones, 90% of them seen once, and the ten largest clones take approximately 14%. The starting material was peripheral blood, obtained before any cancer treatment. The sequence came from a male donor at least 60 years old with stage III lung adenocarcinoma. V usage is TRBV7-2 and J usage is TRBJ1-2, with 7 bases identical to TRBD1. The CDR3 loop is CASSQGDEKGYTF. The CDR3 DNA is TGTGCCAGCAGCCAGGGGGATGAGAAGGGCTACACCTTC.